Shown below are 29 T cell receptor beta chains from a single sample sequenced in a study of cytomegalovirus exposure and HLA in healthy donors. The study ran its PCR with 60 Vbeta and 13 Jbeta primers. The assay was immunoSEQ multiplex PCR, and TCRdb's table has in-frame clones only and misses some. This table lists 95,000 to 150,000 clones. Specimen: PBMCs. The receptor set was obtained from a young man in good health and CMV-seronegative.

The chain has TRBV7-9 and TRBJ2-7, with 8 nucleotides matching TRBD2. Trimming took 3 bases from V and 0 from J; bases not matched to a gene: 4. Germline V lookup: CDR1 SEHNR, CDR2 FQNEAQ (reference sequence). The CDR3 spans 15 residues. The CDR3, as DNA: TGTGCCAGCAGCTTCTTAGCGGGACCCTCCTACGAGCAGTACTTC. Residues: CASSFLAGPSYEQYF.

The chain couples TRBV5-1 to TRBJ2-7, with TRBD2 identical over 12 bases. The germline V gene has CDR1 SGHRS and CDR2 YFSETQ. V dropped 2 bases and J dropped 7; count of bases not matched to a gene: 7. The CDR3 runs 15 residues. DNA of the CDR3: TGCGCCAGCAGCTTTGGGCTAGCGGGAGGGGGAGAGCAGTACTTC. Translated: CASSFGLAGGGEQYF.

The chain is built from TRBV27 and TRBJ2-7, with TRBD1 matching 9 bases. The junction had 9 bases not matched to a gene; V was cut back by 3 bases and J by 3 bases. Germline CDR1 reads MNHEY; CDR2 reads SMNVEV (reference sequence). The CDR3 is 16 amino acids. The CDR3: CASSFKGTGKNYEQYF. In nucleotides, the CDR3 is TGTGCCAGCAGTTTTAAAGGGACAGGGAAGAACTACGAGCAGTACTTC.

V is TRBV7-3 and J is TRBJ2-2; D is perhaps TRBD1 (5 bases). CDR1 and CDR2 from the germline V gene are SGHTA and FQGTGA. Trimming removed 0 bases from V and 4 bases from J, with 9 bases in between. The CDR3 consists of 15 residues. The CDR3 protein is CASSLTGVSTGELFF. CDR3 DNA: TGTGCCAGCAGCTTAACAGGGGTATCCACCGGGGAGCTGTTTTTT.

This chain joins TRBV28 and TRBJ2-7, with TRBD2 matching 16 bases. From germline, CDR1 is MDHEN and CDR2 SYDVKM. The CDR3 has 16 amino acids. V was pared by 5 bases and J by 6 bases, with 7 bases of the junction left unmatched. CDR3 protein: CASSPGTSGRASEQYF. DNA for the CDR3: TGTGCCAGCAGTCCCGGGACTAGCGGGAGGGCCAGCGAGCAGTACTTC.

The J gene is TRBJ2-1, the V gene TRBV19; 7 bases are a match to TRBD1. The CDR3 consists of 14 residues. Germline-derived CDR1 and CDR2 are LNHDA and SQIVND (reference sequence). The trim removed 5 bases at V and 7 bases at J, leaving 8 bases unmatched. CDR3 sequence reads: CASSYRQGWNEQFF. The DNA of the CDR3 is TGTGCCAGTAGTTACCGACAGGGTTGGAATGAGCAGTTCTTC.

V and J are TRBV7-8 and TRBJ1-2; no clear D gene. Trimming took off 3 bases at V and 1 base at J, with 12 bases between the two ends. The CDR3 is made up of 15 amino acids. Germline assignment: CDR1 SGHVS and CDR2 FQNEAQ. The CDR3 coding sequence is TGTGCCAGCAGCTTGGAGGGTACAAGTAACTATGGCTACACCTTC. Its protein product is CASSLEGTSNYGYTF. The whole variable domain, filled in from reference TRBV7-8 and TRBJ1-2, reads GAGVSQSPRYKVAKRGQDVALRCDPISGHVSLFWYQQALGQGPEFLTYFQNEAQLDKSGLPSDRFFAERPEGSVSTLKIQRTQQEDSAVYLCASSLEGTSNYGYTFGSGTRLTVV.

V usage is TRBV7-9 and J usage is TRBJ2-2, with 8 positions matching TRBD2. CDR1 and CDR2 (germline): SEHNR, FQNEAQ (reference sequence). This CDR3 is 15 amino acids long. With 6 bases clipped from V and 1 base from J, the junction kept 4 bases outside the gene matches. The CDR3 here is CASRRSGGNTGELFF. In DNA, the CDR3 is TGTGCCAGCAGAAGGAGCGGGGGGAACACCGGGGAGCTGTTTTTT.

This chain links TRBV7-2 with TRBJ2-7; TRBD1 agrees at 9 bases. Germline-derived CDR1 and CDR2 are SGHTA and FQGNSA. CDR3 length equals 15 residues. V was pared by 0 bases and J by 3 bases, with 3 bases of the junction left unmatched. This chain's CDR3 is CASSLAGQGVYEQYF. CDR3 bases: TGTGCCAGCAGCTTAGCGGGACAGGGAGTCTACGAGCAGTACTTC.

The J gene is TRBJ2-1, the V gene TRBV2, with TRBD2 identical over 9 bases. J gave up 2 bases and V 3 bases, and 5 bases lay outside the gene matches. The length of the CDR3 is 16 residues. Germline lookup yields CDR1 SNHLY and CDR2 FYNNEI. The CDR3 sequence: CASSEGLALTYNEQFF. In DNA form, the CDR3 reads TGTGCCAGCAGTGAGGGACTAGCCTTGACCTACAATGAGCAGTTCTTC.

The gene calls are TRBV2 and TRBJ1-5; the D is unclear. V dropped 5 bases and J dropped 7 bases, with 12 bases sitting between them. From germline, CDR1 is SNHLY and CDR2 FYNNEI. This CDR3 has 13 residues. CDR3 sequence: CASSPGREQPQHF. Here the CDR3 DNA reads TGTGCCAGCAGTCCGGGTCGCGAACAGCCCCAGCATTTT.

The chain recombines TRBV6-4 with TRBJ2-3, with D unresolved. The CDR3 spans 13 residues. Deletions cut 2 bases from V and 2 bases from J, with 5 bases between. Germline CDR1 is MRHNA and CDR2 is SNTAGT. The CDR3 loop reads CASSDLFTDTQYF. CDR3 coding DNA: TGTGCCAGCAGTGACCTCTTCACAGATACGCAGTATTTT.

The chain employs TRBV10-3 and TRBJ2-3, with 10 bases aligning to TRBD2. V trimming: 9 bases; J trimming: 4 bases; junction bases outside the gene matches: 7. This CDR3 has 14 residues. Germline V gene sequence: CDR1 ENHRY, CDR2 SYGVKD. CDR3 DNA: TGTGCCATGGCAGCGGGAGGGCCTCCAGATACGCAGTATTTT. It specifies CAMAAGGPPDTQYF.

This chain joins TRBV19 and TRBJ2-3; possibly TRBD2 for D (6 bases). The V end was cut by 5 bases, the J end by 5 bases, with 23 bases between. Germline-derived CDR1 and CDR2 are LNHDA and SQIVND (reference sequence). The CDR3 totals 17 residues. The CDR3 bases are TGTGCCAGTAGTTCGACTAGGAGGCAACTCTACTTAGATACGCAGTATTTT. Translating gives CASSSTRRQLYLDTQYF.

The chain has TRBV10-3 and TRBJ2-5; D perhaps matches TRBD1 (6 bases). Germline V gene sequence: CDR1 ENHRY, CDR2 SYGVKD. Trimming removed 6 bases from V and 0 bases from J, with 8 bases in between. The CDR3 consists of 13 residues. CDR3 residues: CAISRQDQETQYF. The CDR3 DNA reads as TGTGCCATCAGCAGACAGGACCAAGAGACCCAGTACTTC.

The V call is TRBV15, the J call TRBJ1-1; 9 nucleotides align to TRBD1. Germline CDR1 reads LNHNV; CDR2 reads YYDKDF (reference sequence). The CDR3 contains 16 residues. V shed 1 base and J 8 bases; nucleotides not matched to a gene: 11. The CDR3 nucleotides read TGTGCCACCAGCAGAGGACAGGGGGGAACCGTAAGGGAAGCTTTCTTT. Translating gives CATSRGQGGTVREAFF.

The V gene is TRBV7-9, the J gene TRBJ2-5; tentatively, D is TRBD2 (6 bases). CDR1 SEHNR and CDR2 FQNEAQ come from the germline V gene (reference sequence). V lost 1 base, J lost 1 base, and 10 bases lay in between. This CDR3 has 15 residues. CDR3 residues: CASSLGSSGQETQYF. CDR3 in DNA: TGTGCCAGCAGCTTAGGGAGTAGCGGCCAAGAGACCCAGTACTTC.

The CDR3 coding sequence is TGTGCCTGGAGCCCAGGGAAAACTGAAGCTTTCTTT. It codes for CAWSPGKTEAFF. The chain links TRBV30 to TRBJ1-1; TRBD1 is a possible D gene (5 bases). The CDR3 loop spans 12 amino acids. Germline CDR1 GTSNPN, CDR2 SVGIG (reference sequence). V was cut by 3 bases and J by 5 bases, with 10 bases left in between.

In regard to this clone: Its ends do not fully match the called genes, so a read error is possible. The gene calls are TRBV28 and TRBJ1-2, with D perhaps TRBD1 (5 bases). The CDR3 is 11 amino acids. The germline V gene has CDR1 MDHEN and CDR2 SYDVKM. CDR3 residues: CASSQIGQDAF. The CDR3 nucleotides read TGTGCCAGCAGTCAGATTGGACAAGACGCCTTC.

This chain uses TRBV4-3 with TRBJ2-4, with 7 bases lining up with TRBD2. J was trimmed by 9 bases and V by 0 bases; bases with no gene match: 5. The CDR3 length is 14 residues. Germline CDR1 LGHNA, CDR2 YSLEER. Written as DNA, the CDR3 is TGCGCCAGCAGCCAAGATCTGAGGGAGGGCATTCAGTACTTC. It translates to CASSQDLREGIQYF.

The chain has TRBV5-5 and TRBJ1-1, with D perhaps matching TRBD1 (6 bases). V was clipped by 4 bases and J by 1 base, with 11 bases between them. Germline-derived CDR1 and CDR2 are SGHKS and YYEKEE (reference sequence). CDR3 length: 14 residues. The CDR3 sequence: CASSARTANTEAFF. The CDR3 DNA is TGTGCCAGCAGCGCCCGGACAGCGAACACTGAAGCTTTCTTT. The full variable domain, its missing parts supplied by reference TRBV5-5 and TRBJ1-1, is DAGVTQSPTHLIKTRGQQVTLRCSPISGHKSVSWYQQVLGQGPQFIFQYYEKEERGRGNFPDRFSARQFPNYSSELNVNALLLGDSALYLCASSARTANTEAFFGQGTRLTVV.

The V call is TRBV7-9, the J call TRBJ2-7; D is undetermined. V was trimmed by 5 bases and J by 4 bases, leaving 9 bases between them. The germline gives CDR1 SEHNR, CDR2 FQNEAQ (reference sequence). CDR3 length equals 12 residues. CDR3 sequence: CASSPLEYEQYF. DNA of the CDR3: TGTGCCAGCAGCCCTTTGGAGTACGAGCAGTACTTC.

This sequence joins TRBV4-2 and TRBJ2-7, with 14 bases aligning to TRBD2. CDR3 length: 14 amino acids. Trimming at V came to 4 bases and at J to 7 bases, leaving 3 bases not matched to a gene. Germline assignment: CDR1 LGHNA and CDR2 YNFKEQ. The CDR3 loop reads CASSLRLAGGEQYF. The CDR3 bases are TGTGCCAGCAGCCTTCGACTAGCGGGAGGGGAGCAGTACTTC.

The chain uses TRBV2 and TRBJ2-1, with 7 nucleotides matching TRBD2. Germline V gives CDR1 SNHLY, CDR2 FYNNEI. With 7 bases clipped from V and 3 bases from J, the junction kept 3 bases outside the gene matches. CDR3 size: 13 residues. The CDR3 DNA sequence: TGTGCCAGCAACCAGCGGGGCTACAATGAGCAGTTCTTC. Its translation: CASNQRGYNEQFF. Supplemented by reference TRBV2 and TRBJ2-1, the full variable domain reads EPEVTQTPSHQVTQMGQEVILRCVPISNHLYFYWYRQILGQKVEFLVSFYNNEISEKSEIFDDQFSVERPDGSNFTLKIRSTKLEDSAMYFCASNQRGYNEQFFGPGTRLTVL.

The V call is TRBV29-1, the J call TRBJ2-7; 7 bases fit TRBD2. CDR1 is SQVTM and CDR2 is ANQGSEA in the germline V gene. This CDR3 contains 13 residues. With 6 bases clipped from V and 3 bases from J, the junction kept 8 bases outside the gene matches. The CDR3 region is CSVAGTTSYEQYF. Written as DNA, the CDR3 is TGCAGCGTGGCCGGGACTACTAGCTACGAGCAGTACTTC.

The CDR3 spells CAWNGFEREGWTQYF. Written as DNA, the CDR3 is TGTGCCTGGAACGGGTTCGAGCGGGAGGGCTGGACCCAGTACTTC. The rearrangement links TRBV30 to TRBJ2-5; 10 nucleotides match TRBD2. This CDR3 region has 15 residues. After removal of 4 bases from V and 7 bases from J, the junction contained 12 bases not matched to a gene. Germline V lookup: CDR1 GTSNPN, CDR2 SVGIG (reference sequence).

The gene calls are TRBV11-1 and TRBJ2-2; 9 bases agree with TRBD1. Germline values: CDR1 SGHAT, CDR2 FQDESV (reference sequence). This CDR3 spans 16 amino acids. With V trimmed by 10 bases and J by 3 bases, 12 bases remained unmatched. CDR3 residues: CATRGMGQGYTGELFF. CDR3 bases: TGTGCCACGAGGGGAATGGGACAGGGTTACACCGGGGAGCTGTTTTTT.

The chain links TRBV19 to TRBJ1-5; no reliable D call. Germline CDR1 reads LNHDA; CDR2 reads SQIVND (reference sequence). The CDR3 consists of 14 residues. The germline V and J ends were trimmed by 7 bases and 9 bases, with 19 bases remaining between them. CDR3 nucleotides: TGTGCCAGTAACGACGGGGTGGGCCTGGGGCCCCAGCATTTT. Translating it yields CASNDGVGLGPQHF.

The chain employs TRBV11-1 and TRBJ2-1; 10 nucleotides match TRBD2. CDR1 is SGHAT, CDR2 FQDESV, per germline (reference sequence). This CDR3 contains 15 residues. The V and J ends lost 5 bases and 5 bases, in that order; junction bases with no gene match: 6. Written as DNA, the CDR3 is TGTGCCAGCAGCCTAAGCGGGAGGGTGGACAATGAGCAGTTCTTC. Translation: CASSLSGRVDNEQFF.